This TCR beta chain was observed in a study of T cell responses to AZD1222 COVID-19 vaccine. The germline V and J ends were trimmed by 5 bases and 6 bases, with 10 bases remaining between them. The CDR3 loop spans 12 amino acids. From germline, CDR1 is SGHAT and CDR2 FQNNGV. The table came from immunoSEQ multiplex PCR; TCRdb's copy has only in-frame clones and leaves some out. The profile shows approximately 110,000 clones, about 92% of them singletons. With regard to this clone: The target antigen is unknown.

Study-wide points: Breadth and depth of Spike-specific TCRs rose after two AZD1222 doses. In a largely white British group with more females than males, clonal diversity was possibly underestimated. Only a handful of AZD1222 recipients, five to seven in all, had baseline seropositivity. Repertoires were obtained solely post-peak T cell response.

This chain connects TRBV11-2 to TRBJ1-2; tentatively, D is TRBD1 (5 bases). The sample here was peripheral blood, taken 28 days after the second AZD1222 dose. This clonotype originated in an adult who received the AZD1222 COVID-19 vaccine. In DNA, the CDR3 is TGTGCCAGCAGCCCAGGGAGGGATGGCTACACCTTC. Translation: CASSPGRDGYTF.